The entry that follows covers one T cell receptor (beta chain) sequence. The antigen remains unidentified. The ends were cut back, 10 bases at V and 2 bases at J, with 16 bases in the middle. Germline V gene sequence: CDR1 LNHDA, CDR2 SQIVND (reference sequence). This CDR3 has 14 residues. This sample is drawn from a study of long-term antiretroviral therapy in people with HIV. Runs used v3.0 of the immunoSEQ assay and were done at survey level. Sequencing efforts were directed toward about 35,000-50,000 T-cell genomes per sample. Only in-frame clones appear in the TCRdb table, and some are missing; sequencing was by immunoSEQ multiplex PCR. The repertoire has 25,000 to 35,000 clones, more than 80% of them found once; the top ten carry 4% to 4.5%. Study results and limitations: Clones that had undergone expansion before ART dominated the repertoire at all time points. From the mid-2000s to the late 2010s, blood was obtained, possibly while participants received older ART regimens.

This receptor was identified in a woman aged 40 to 55 with HIV. Material: unsorted PBMCs, obtained about 5.5 years after starting antiretroviral therapy. This chain joins TRBV19 and TRBJ2-3; maybe TRBD2 (6 bases). The CDR3 nucleotides read TGTGCCACAGAGGCGGGGATCGACACAGATACGCAGTATTTT. Its translation: CATEAGIDTDTQYF.